This T cell receptor (beta chain) came from a study of shared clonotypes between healthy human individuals. The table came from immunoSEQ multiplex PCR; TCRdb's copy has only in-frame clones and leaves some out. The sample lists about 2.1 million clones; roughly 93% were seen once. Naive CD8 cells lacked CD45RO and underwent positive selection for CCR7, leaving out terminally differentiated effector memory CD45RA+ cells. Germline lookup yields CDR1 MNHNY and CDR2 SVGAGI (reference sequence). The ends lost 7 bases at V and 8 bases at J; junction bases unmatched: 7. The CDR3 loop spans 12 amino acids. Findings and limits, study-wide: The four-donor shared clonotypes exceeded non-shared clonotypes in generation probability, with non-shared ones scoring lower. Donors were few, which limited the genetic and exposure-history diversity represented.

Comment on this clone: Antigen specificity is unknown.

Sequenced sample: naive CD8+ T cells from PBMCs. The receptor's source is a man aged 18 to 29 in good health. Some clones in this sample may be carry-over from other donors' samples. The genes are TRBV6-6 and TRBJ1-2, with 7 bases lining up with TRBD1. The CDR3 spells CASIDRVGGYTF. CDR3 nucleotide sequence: TGTGCCAGCATCGACAGGGTAGGCGGCTACACCTTC.